The rows below give T cell receptor beta chains drawn from one sample of a study of somatic mutations in cytotoxic T cells in rheumatoid arthritis. Some clones are missing from TCRdb's copy, which holds only in-frame ones; the method was immunoSEQ multiplex PCR. The sample holds 15,000 to 20,000 clones, 70% to 85% seen once. The source material was CD8+ T cells sorted from blood. The receptors here all came from an adult with rheumatoid arthritis. The CDR3 runs from the conserved cysteine through the conserved F or W. A D gene is named only where the DNA matches it firmly. Size values are once, few and many counts, or a class for expanded clones, and some rows have none.

D gene,V gene,clone size,J gene,CDR3 DNA,CDR3 protein
TRBD1,TRBV7-9,.,TRBJ1-1,TGTGCCAGCAGCGCAGGGGGCGGTTCGGGTTTCTTT,CASSAGGGSGFF
.,TRBV7-9,once,TRBJ1-2,TGTGCCAGCAGCTCCTCCGGTGGATCTAACTATGGCTACACCTTC,CASSSSGGSNYGYTF
.,TRBV7-5,few,TRBJ2-1,TGTGTCAGAAGAATAAGGGTAGCGGGAGGGCCCCAATGTGAGCAGTTCTTC,CVRRIRVAGGPQCEQFF
.,TRBV15,.,TRBJ1-1,TGTGCCACCAGCTCGACCCCCTCGGGGACTGAAGCTTTCTTT,CATSSTPSGTEAFF
.,TRBV6-1,.,TRBJ1-5,TGTGCCAGCCTTTTTGGCAGAGCACTCAATCAGCCCCAGCATTTT,CASLFGRALNQPQHF
TRBD1,TRBV7-9,.,TRBJ1-3,TGTGCCAGCAGAGGACAGGGGGCGAGTGGAAACACCATATATTTT,CASRGQGASGNTIYF
.,TRBV7-9,few,TRBJ1-2,TGTGCCAGCAGCGACGCTACCCTTGGACTCTATGGCTACACCTTC,CASSDATLGLYGYTF
.,TRBV27,.,TRBJ2-3,TGTGCCAGCACTGGGCTCTCTAGCACAGATACGCAGTATTTT,CASTGLSSTDTQYF
.,TRBV6-6,once,TRBJ1-4,TGTGCCAGCAGGACTCTTGAGGAAAAACTGTTTTTT,CASRTLEEKLFF
TRBD1,TRBV12-5,.,TRBJ2-1,TGTGCTAGTGGTTTGGGACAGGGGCTCTTTTACAATGAGCAGTTCTTC,CASGLGQGLFYNEQFF
.,TRBV11-2,.,TRBJ1-2,TGTGCCAGCAGCCTCTTGGCGGGAGCGAGCTATGGCTACACCTTC,CASSLLAGASYGYTF
.,TRBV7-9,.,TRBJ1-3,TGTGCCAGCAGCTTAGATCGTTTTGAGTTAGAGCCCGGAAACACCATATATTTT,CASSLDRFELEPGNTIYF
.,TRBV6-5,.,TRBJ2-5,TGTGCCAGCAGGGGAGCGACTCTCCAAGAGACCCAGTACTTC,CASRGATLQETQYF
TRBD1,TRBV5-1,few,TRBJ1-5,TGCGCCAGCCTGGACCACGGGACAGGGCCTTCTAGCAATCAGCCCCAGCATTTT,CASLDHGTGPSSNQPQHF
.,TRBV2,.,TRBJ1-5,TGTGCCAGCAGTGTCCAGGGACAGCCCCAGCATTTT,CASSVQGQPQHF
.,TRBV2,.,TRBJ2-7,TGTGCCAGCATAGTCAGTACCTACGAGCAGTACTTC,CASIVSTYEQYF
.,TRBV7-8,.,TRBJ2-1,TGTGCCAGCTGTATGGTGTGGGGGGGGCCGCGCAATGAGCAGTTCTTC,CASCMVWGGPRNEQFF
.,TRBV10-3,.,TRBJ1-3,TGTGCCATCAGTGACGGTTGGGAGGTGGGATATTTT,CAISDGWEVGYF
TRBD2,TRBV7-9,.,TRBJ2-3,TGTGCCAGCAGACCGGGACTAACTCCCACAGATACGCAGTATTTT,CASRPGLTPTDTQYF
.,TRBV19,.,TRBJ1-6,TGTGCCAGTAGTATAGTTCTCCCGAGTCCAGATTCACCCCTCCACTTT,CASSIVLPSPDSPLHF
TRBD2,TRBV27,.,TRBJ2-5,TGTGCCAGCAGTCCCGCGGGAGGGATAACCCAGTACTTC,CASSPAGGITQYF
.,TRBV30,.,TRBJ1-4,TGTGCCTGGAGTTCTCCCGTTAATGAAAAACTGTTTTTT,CAWSSPVNEKLFF
.,TRBV7-9,.,TRBJ1-4,TGTGCCAGCAGCTTAGCCACCCGGGGCGCACTGTTTTTT,CASSLATRGALFF
.,TRBV7-9,once,TRBJ2-5,TGTGCCAGCAGCCCCCAGGGAAGGACCCAGTACTTC,CASSPQGRTQYF
.,TRBV12-5,.,TRBJ1-2,TGTGCTAGTGGCATTAACTATGGCTACACCTTC,CASGINYGYTF
.,TRBV5-8,.,TRBJ1-5,TGTGCCAGCAGCTTGGCAGGTGATCAGCCCCAGCATTTT,CASSLAGDQPQHF
TRBD2,TRBV15,.,TRBJ2-4,TGTGCCACCAGCAAGGAAAGGGCTAGCGGGAACATTCAGTACTTC,CATSKERASGNIQYF
TRBD1,TRBV5-4,.,TRBJ2-1,TGTGCCTCGAAGACAGGGGGCCGAGACAATGAGCAGTTCTTC,CASKTGGRDNEQFF
TRBD1,TRBV19,.,TRBJ1-2,TGTGCCAGTATTCCGGGACAGGGATATGGCTACACCTTC,CASIPGQGYGYTF
TRBD1,TRBV29-1,.,TRBJ2-7,TGCAGCGTCGACAGGGAAGGCGACGAGCAGTACTTC,CSVDREGDEQYF
.,TRBV6-1,.,TRBJ2-1,TGTGCCAGCAGCCCAATCCCCAACAATGAGCAGTTCTTC,CASSPIPNNEQFF
.,TRBV7-9,.,TRBJ1-2,TGTGCCAGCAGCTTAGCTGGGTGGTATGGCTACACCTTC,CASSLAGWYGYTF
.,TRBV21-1,.,TRBJ1-4,TGTGCCAGCAGCAACGCCGGGACAGCAAATGAAAAACTGTTTTTT,CASSNAGTANEKLFF
.,TRBV30,.,TRBJ1-1,TGTGCCTGGAACTTCGGTATGAACACTGAAGCTTTCTTT,CAWNFGMNTEAFF
.,TRBV30,.,TRBJ2-3,TGTGCCTTCCACGCGGAAAACACAGATACGCAGTATTTT,CAFHAENTDTQYF
TRBD2,TRBV5-6,.,TRBJ2-7,TGTGCCAGCATCCTTATGCGGGAGGGCTCCTACGAGCAGTACTTC,CASILMREGSYEQYF
.,TRBV28,.,TRBJ2-7,TGTGCCAGCAGTTTAGAGGGGGTCGGGTACGAGCAGTACTTC,CASSLEGVGYEQYF
.,TRBV19,.,TRBJ2-7,TGTGCCAGTAGTATAGTTGGAGGGTCCTACGAGCAGTACTTC,CASSIVGGSYEQYF
TRBD1,TRBV14,.,TRBJ2-7,TGTGCCAGCAGCCAAGTCCTGACAGGGCGACACGAGCAGTACTTC,CASSQVLTGRHEQYF
.,TRBV4-1,.,TRBJ1-4,TGCGCCAGCAGCCAAGAAGGCAGGGGTGGAGAAAAACTGTTTTTT,CASSQEGRGGEKLFF
TRBD1,TRBV9,.,TRBJ1-1,TGTGCCAGCAGCCCGGGACAGGGGGCGGAAGCTTTCTTT,CASSPGQGAEAFF
TRBD2,TRBV11-2,.,TRBJ2-1,TGTGCCAGCAGCTTAGCGTCTAGCGGGAGAAATGAGCAGTTCTTC,CASSLASSGRNEQFF
.,TRBV7-6,.,TRBJ2-7,TGTGCCAGCAGCTCCCCCCACGGACTCAGGGCCTACGAGCAGTACTTC,CASSSPHGLRAYEQYF
.,TRBV5-1,.,TRBJ2-7,TGCGCCAGCTCACGCCATCCCGGGACGGAGCCAGATTTTTCGTACGAGCAGTACTTC,CASSRHPGTEPDFSYEQYF
TRBD2,TRBV7-9,.,TRBJ2-1,TGTGCCAGCAGCTTAGTAGCGGGAGCTTACAATGAGCAGTTCTTC,CASSLVAGAYNEQFF
.,TRBV19,few,TRBJ2-1,TGTGCCAGTAGTATAGATCAAGATTACGATGAGCAGTTCTTC,CASSIDQDYDEQFF
.,TRBV4-1,.,TRBJ2-2,TGCGCCAGCAGCCAAGGACAGAACACCGGGGAGCTGTTTTTT,CASSQGQNTGELFF
TRBD1,TRBV6-5,few,TRBJ1-2,TGTGCCAGCAGTTTTGGCAGGGGGTTCGATGGCTACACCTTC,CASSFGRGFDGYTF